The 20 T cell receptor beta chains below all came from one sample that was sequenced in a study of radiotherapy plus CTLA-4 blockade in lung cancer. Assay used: immunoSEQ multiplex PCR; TCRdb lists only in-frame clones, some missing. The data hold about 110,000 clones, with 85% observed a single time. This specimen consisted of peripheral blood, obtained from a patient treated with radiotherapy plus ipilimumab. Source of these receptors: a human donor with non-small cell lung cancer that progressed on radiotherapy plus ipilimumab. Some clones in this sample may be carry-over from other donors' samples.

The rearrangement joins TRBV19 to TRBJ2-7; possibly TRBD1 for D (6 bases). Germline lookup yields CDR1 LNHDA and CDR2 SQIVND (reference sequence). The V end was cut by 5 bases, the J end by 5 bases, with 22 bases between. The CDR3 runs to 16 residues. The CDR3: CASSPSLGHRRNEQYF. The DNA for the CDR3 is TGTGCCAGTAGTCCTTCCCTGGGACATCGCCGCAACGAGCAGTACTTC.

This sequence joins TRBV28 and TRBJ2-3; TRBD2 matches 11 bases. Germline lookup yields CDR1 MDHEN and CDR2 SYDVKM. This CDR3 has 17 residues. V trimming: 3 bases; J trimming: 4 bases; junction bases outside the gene matches: 9. The CDR3 loop reads CASSFVAGGRIADTQYF. The CDR3 nucleotides are TGTGCCAGCAGTTTTGTAGCGGGGGGGCGGATAGCAGATACGCAGTATTTT.

The chain has TRBV12-5 and TRBJ1-2; possibly TRBD1 for D (6 bases). CDR3 length: 13 residues. Germline lookup yields CDR1 LGHNT and CDR2 FRNRAP. V was pared by 5 bases and J by 2 bases, with 9 bases between. The DNA of the CDR3 is TGTGCTAGTGGTCAAACAGGGAACTATGGCTACACCTTC. Translating gives CASGQTGNYGYTF.

In the case of this clone: At one boundary the junction diverges from the germline segment, which might be a read error. The chain joins TRBV5-3 to TRBJ2-2; possibly TRBD1 or TRBD2 for D (5 bases each). TRBV5-3 is noted as an ORF with a role that remains uncertain. The CDR3 is 15 residues long. The CDR3 DNA follows: TGTGCCAGAAGCTTGGGGTCAGGGTCCCACCGGGGAGCTGTTTTT. Residues: CARSLGSGSHRGAVF.

The chain employs TRBV4-1 and TRBJ1-6; D not resolved. The V end lost 1 base, the J end lost 11 bases, and 9 bases lay between the germline ends. This CDR3 has 13 residues. CDR1 is MGHRA, CDR2 YSYEKL, per germline. The CDR3 loop is CASSQVRAAPLHF. As DNA, the CDR3 is TGCGCCAGCAGCCAAGTAAGGGCGGCACCCCTCCACTTT.

The rearrangement uses TRBV7-2 and TRBJ1-6; 7 nucleotides align to TRBD1. The CDR3 has 15 amino acids. The V segment lost 5 bases and the J segment 13 bases; nucleotides outside the gene matches: 14. Germline V lookup: CDR1 SGHTA, CDR2 FQGNSA. This CDR3 reads CASSPTTGFEVPLHF. Here the CDR3 DNA reads TGTGCCAGCAGCCCCACGACAGGGTTCGAAGTGCCCCTCCACTTT.

This chain joins TRBV9 and TRBJ2-1; TRBD2 aligns across 11 bases. V shed 3 bases, J shed 4 bases, and the junction held 3 bases outside the gene matches. The CDR3 totals 15 residues. Germline lookup yields CDR1 SGDLS and CDR2 YYNGEE. For the CDR3, the DNA is TGTGCCAGCAGCGGTACTAGCGGGAGTTACAATGAGCAGTTCTTC. Translation: CASSGTSGSYNEQFF. Using reference TRBV9 and TRBJ2-1 for the parts outside the CDR3, the full variable domain is DSGVTQTPKHLITATGQRVTLRCSPRSGDLSVYWYQQSLDQGLQFLIQYYNGEERAKGNILERFSAQQFPDLHSELNLSSLELGDSALYFCASSGTSGSYNEQFFGPGTRLTVL.

The count of this clone is one. V gene TRBV7-2 combines with J gene TRBJ2-1; D call uncertain. This CDR3 comprises 13 residues. V lost 5 bases and J 0 bases, leaving 5 bases between the germline ends. Germline lookup yields CDR1 SGHTA and CDR2 FQGNSA. The CDR3 here is CASSRRSYNEQFF. The DNA of the CDR3 is TGTGCCAGCAGCCGTCGCTCCTACAATGAGCAGTTCTTC.

This clone has at least ten counts. The chain carries TRBV5-1 and TRBJ1-2, with D unclear. This CDR3 is built from 14 residues. V was cut by 1 base and J by 2 bases, with 9 bases left in between. Germline loops: CDR1 SGHRS, CDR2 YFSETQ. The CDR3 region is CASSLLSANYGYTF. For the CDR3, the DNA is TGCGCCAGCAGCTTGTTGTCAGCAAACTATGGCTACACCTTC.

This clone was observed a single time. This chain joins TRBV10-2 and TRBJ1-2, with TRBD1 matching over 10 bases. V lost 3 bases and J lost 2; bases outside the gene matches: 9. This CDR3 has 17 residues. CDR1 and CDR2 from the germline V gene are WSHSY and SAAADI. This chain's CDR3 is CASSEMPGQGINYGYTF. Written as DNA, the CDR3 is TGCGCCAGCAGTGAAATGCCGGGACAGGGGATCAACTATGGCTACACCTTC.

This rearrangement joins TRBV2 to TRBJ1-5; no definite D call. The CDR3 runs 13 residues. Trimming stripped 3 bases from V and 5 bases from J, with 8 bases between. Germline V gene data show CDR1 as SNHLY and CDR2 as FYNNEI. The CDR3 region has the DNA TGTGCCAGCAGTGAGGGTAGAGATCAGCCCCAGCATTTT. This encodes CASSEGRDQPQHF.

The chain combines TRBV6-5 with TRBJ1-4, with D perhaps matching TRBD1 (5 bases). Trimming took off 4 bases at V and 1 base at J, with 7 bases between the two ends. This CDR3 has 14 amino acids. Per germline, CDR1 MNHEY and CDR2 SVGAGI. CDR3 region: CASSWGVTNEKLFF. The CDR3 DNA sequence: TGTGCCAGCAGTTGGGGGGTAACTAATGAAAAACTGTTTTTT.

The J gene is TRBJ2-5, the V gene TRBV5-4, with D possibly matching TRBD1 (5 bases). The germline CDR1 and CDR2 sequences are SGHNT and YYREEE (reference sequence). The CDR3 runs to 13 residues. V shed 10 bases and J shed 1 base, with 14 bases lying between them. The CDR3 protein is CAAKGPIQETQYF. The CDR3 nucleotides are TGTGCCGCCAAGGGGCCAATCCAAGAGACCCAGTACTTC.

In the case of this clone: It is likely a read error, because the conserved phenylalanine at the end of the CDR3 is missing. This chain joins TRBV5-1 and TRBJ1-1; 11 nucleotides line up with TRBD1. Germline V lookup: CDR1 SGHRS, CDR2 YFSETQ. CDR3 length equals 17 residues. Trimming removed 4 bases from V and 2 bases from J; junction bases left unmatched: 10. CDR3 amino acids: CASSPTGTGGGNTEAFL. CDR3 in DNA: TGCGCCAGCAGCCCCACCGGGACAGGGGGTGGTAACACTGAAGCTTTCCTT.

CDR3 sequence: CASSLRGATEAFF. Written as DNA, the CDR3 is TGTGCCAGCAGCTTGCGGGGGGCCACTGAAGCTTTCTTT. The V and J genes are TRBV5-4 and TRBJ1-1, with a possible D match to TRBD1 (6 bases). The V gene lost 1 base and the J gene lost 4 bases, with 8 bases spanning the gap. This CDR3 has 13 residues. CDR1 is SGHNT, CDR2 YYREEE, per germline (reference sequence).

The V call is TRBV7-8, the J call TRBJ2-1; D uncertain. The CDR3 covers 16 residues. Germline values: CDR1 SGHVS, CDR2 FQNEAQ. V was trimmed by 4 bases and J by 8 bases, leaving 21 bases between them. For the CDR3, the DNA is TGTGCCAGCAGCTCGGGTACCGGGTCCTTAGGCTATGAGCAGTTCTTC. Translated: CASSSGTGSLGYEQFF.

Written as DNA, the CDR3 is TGCAGCGTTGGGGCCGGGCGGGACAGCTATAATTCACCCCTCCACTTT. This sequence encodes CSVGAGRDSYNSPLHF. This chain links TRBV29-1 with TRBJ1-6, with 7 bases aligning to TRBD1. Trimming at V came to 4 bases and at J to 3 bases, leaving 9 bases not matched to a gene. The length of the CDR3 is 16 residues. Germline V gene lookup returns CDR1 SQVTM and CDR2 ANQGSEA.

The V and J genes are TRBV5-1 and TRBJ2-2; a weak D match, TRBD1 (5 bases). The V and J ends lost 4 bases and 4 bases respectively, with 17 bases between them. The germline V gene encodes CDR1 SGHRS and CDR2 YFSETQ. CDR3 length: 16 amino acids. The CDR3 loop reads CASSPGRAVRTGELFF. Written as DNA, the CDR3 is TGCGCCAGCAGCCCCGGCAGGGCGGTTCGCACCGGGGAGCTGTTTTTT.

Only one count was recorded for this clone. The gene calls are TRBV10-3 and TRBJ2-5; D gene ambiguous. The V gene lost 3 bases and the J gene lost 5 bases, with 10 bases spanning the gap. Germline CDR1 ENHRY, CDR2 SYGVKD. The CDR3 extends over 13 amino acids. CDR3 nucleotide sequence: TGTGCCATCAGTGATCGTACCCAGGAGACCCAGTACTTC. It is translated as CAISDRTQETQYF.

The sample holds one count of this clone. This chain joins TRBV4-2 and TRBJ2-1; tentatively, D is TRBD2 (7 bases). The V end was cut by 4 bases, the J end by 4 bases, with 14 bases between. This CDR3 has 15 amino acids. Germline V CDR1 and CDR2: LGHNA, YNFKEQ. The CDR3 DNA is TGTGCCAGCAGCCCTCGCGAGGGGGGGTACAATGAGCAGTTCTTC. Its translation: CASSPREGGYNEQFF.